This TCR beta chain was sequenced during a study of blood T cell repertoires in COVID-19. Study context: The analysed material was cDNA or gDNA that came from T cells, B-cell-depleted T cells, or PBMCs.

CDR3 length equals 17 residues. The V gene's germline CDR1 is MGHRA and CDR2 YSYEKL. V lost 4 bases to trimming and J lost 8 bases; unmatched junction nucleotides: 13. Profiling relied on immunoSEQ multiplex PCR, and the TCRdb table lists in-frame clones only, not all of them. The data contain about 270,000 clones, approximately 90% of them singletons. The rearrangement joins TRBV4-1 to TRBJ2-1; 11 bases agree with TRBD1. This clonotype was obtained from a middle-aged woman with acute COVID-19. Material for sequencing was PBMCs or T cells enriched from blood (not recorded which). Written as DNA, the CDR3 is TGCGCCAGCAGCCCAAATCCCGGGACAGGGGGGTTCTATGAGCAGTTCTTC. This codes for CASSPNPGTGGFYEQFF.